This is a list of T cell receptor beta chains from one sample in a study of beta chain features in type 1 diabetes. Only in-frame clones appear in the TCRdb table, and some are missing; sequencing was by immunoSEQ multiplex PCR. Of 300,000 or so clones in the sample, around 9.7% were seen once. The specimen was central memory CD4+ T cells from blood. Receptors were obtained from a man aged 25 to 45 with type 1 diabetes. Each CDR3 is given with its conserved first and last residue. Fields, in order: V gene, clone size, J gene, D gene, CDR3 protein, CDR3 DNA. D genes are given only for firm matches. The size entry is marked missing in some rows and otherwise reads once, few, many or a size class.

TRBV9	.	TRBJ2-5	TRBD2	CASSSGTSGGTQETQYF	TGTGCCAGCAGCTCCGGGACTAGCGGGGGGACACAAGAGACCCAGTACTTC
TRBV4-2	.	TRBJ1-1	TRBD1	CASSSPGQTFSGTEAFF	TGTGCCAGCAGCTCCCCGGGACAGACCTTTTCGGGGACTGAAGCTTTCTTT
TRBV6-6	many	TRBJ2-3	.	CASSGTDASTDTQYF	TGTGCCAGCAGTGGGACGGACGCTAGCACAGATACGCAGTATTTT
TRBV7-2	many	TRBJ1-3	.	CASSPSGTIYF	TGTGCCAGCAGCCCCTCCGGGACCATATATTTT
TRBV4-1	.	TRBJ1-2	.	CASSQEINHDGYTF	TGCGCCAGCAGCCAAGAAATCAACCACGATGGCTACACCTTC
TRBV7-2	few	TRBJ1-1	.	CASSLPENSAVPFF	TGTGCCAGCAGCTTACCCGAGAATTCTGCAGTCCCTTTCTTT
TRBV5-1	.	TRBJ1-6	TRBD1	CASSLEAGQGVAPLHF	TGCGCCAGCAGCTTGGAGGCCGGCCAGGGGGTTGCACCCCTCCACTTT
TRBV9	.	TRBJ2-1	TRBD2	CASSVLAGGSDEQFF	TGTGCCAGCAGCGTACTAGCGGGGGGTTCAGATGAGCAGTTCTTC
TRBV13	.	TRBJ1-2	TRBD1	CASSRRDRDVSHGYTF	TGTGCCAGCAGCCGCCGGGACAGGGACGTCTCCCATGGCTACACCTTC
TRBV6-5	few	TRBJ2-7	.	CASSYRWGSVSYEQYF	TGTGCCAGCAGTTACAGGTGGGGAAGCGTAAGCTACGAGCAGTACTTC
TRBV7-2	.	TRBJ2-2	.	CASSPEGGRTGELFF	TGTGCCAGCAGCCCGGAGGGGGGTCGGACCGGGGAGCTGTTTTTT
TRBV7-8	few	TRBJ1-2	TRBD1	CASSSRRGDGQGYTF	TGTGCCAGCAGCTCCCGCAGGGGGGACGGCCAGGGCTACACCTTC
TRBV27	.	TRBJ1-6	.	CASSPSQGGNSPLHF	TGTGCCAGCAGCCCCAGCCAGGGAGGTAATTCACCCCTCCACTTT
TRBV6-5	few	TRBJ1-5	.	CASSAGWFEQPQHF	TGTGCCAGCAGTGCCGGGTGGTTTGAACAGCCCCAGCATTTT
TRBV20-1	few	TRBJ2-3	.	CSARGIDTQYF	TGCAGTGCTAGGGGGATCGATACGCAGTATTTT
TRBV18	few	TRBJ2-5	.	CASSPAASETQYF	TGTGCCAGCTCACCAGCGGCTTCGGAGACCCAGTACTTC
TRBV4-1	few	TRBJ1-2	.	CASSQEGPGGYGYTF	TGCGCCAGCAGCCAAGAAGGGCCGGGGGGCTATGGCTACACCTTC
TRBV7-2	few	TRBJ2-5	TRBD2	CASSFAGTSGGAETQYF	TGTGCCAGCAGCTTCGCCGGGACTAGCGGGGGTGCAGAGACCCAGTACTTC
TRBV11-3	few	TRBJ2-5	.	CASSLKIGGETQYF	TGTGCCAGCAGCTTAAAGATAGGGGGAGAGACCCAGTACTTC
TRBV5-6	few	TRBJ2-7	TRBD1	CASSLVTGWYEQYF	TGTGCCAGCAGCTTGGTGACAGGGTGGTACGAGCAGTACTTC
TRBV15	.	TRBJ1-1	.	CATSRDLSAGRAEAFF	TGTGCCACCAGCAGAGATCTGTCGGCAGGGCGAGCTGAAGCTTTCTTT
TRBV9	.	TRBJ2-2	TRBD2	CASSGSSGGSTGELFF	TGTGCCAGCAGCGGATCTAGCGGGGGTTCCACCGGGGAGCTGTTTTTT
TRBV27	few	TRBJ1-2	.	CASSYIRGALLYGYTF	TGTGCCAGCAGTTACATCCGGGGGGCTCTTCTCTATGGCTACACCTTC
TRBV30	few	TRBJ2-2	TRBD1	CAWTGQAYTGELFF	TGTGCCTGGACAGGACAGGCCTACACCGGGGAGCTGTTTTTT
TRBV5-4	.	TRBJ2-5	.	CASSPPPGHQETQYF	TGTGCCAGCAGCCCCCCCCCGGGGCACCAAGAGACCCAGTACTTC
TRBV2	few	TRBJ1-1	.	CASSAWDGSNTEAFF	TGTGCCAGCAGTGCCTGGGACGGCTCGAACACTGAAGCTTTCTTT
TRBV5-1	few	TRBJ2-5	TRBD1	CASRSTGAPQETQYF	TGCGCCAGCAGGTCCACAGGGGCCCCTCAAGAGACCCAGTACTTC
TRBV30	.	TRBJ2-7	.	CAWSVQGHGQGYEQYF	TGTGCCTGGAGTGTACAGGGACATGGGCAGGGATACGAGCAGTACTTC
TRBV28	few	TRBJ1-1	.	CASSTHDRLATEAFF	TGTGCCAGCAGTACACATGACCGGTTAGCCACTGAAGCTTTCTTT
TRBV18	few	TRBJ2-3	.	CASSPPSGLADTQYF	TGTGCCAGCTCACCACCCTCCGGGTTGGCAGATACGCAGTATTTT
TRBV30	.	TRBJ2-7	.	CAWSVGGYEQYF	TGTGCCTGGAGTGTGGGCGGCTACGAGCAGTACTTC
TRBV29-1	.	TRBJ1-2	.	CSVTGTANYGYTF	TGCAGCGTTACCGGGACGGCTAACTATGGCTACACCTTC
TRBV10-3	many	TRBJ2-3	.	CAISEHGSSTDTQYF	TGTGCCATCAGTGAGCACGGTTCTAGCACAGATACGCAGTATTTT
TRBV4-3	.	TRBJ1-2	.	CASSQEGAGADYGYTF	TGCGCCAGCAGCCAAGAAGGTGCAGGAGCCGATTATGGCTACACCTTC
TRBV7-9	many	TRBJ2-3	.	CASSLSALTDTQYF	TGTGCCAGCAGCTTGTCGGCGCTAACAGATACGCAGTATTTT
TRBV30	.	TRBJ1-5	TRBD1	CAWSGTGFSGQPQHF	TGTGCCTGGAGTGGGACAGGGTTCTCGGGTCAGCCCCAGCATTTT
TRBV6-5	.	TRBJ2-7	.	CASSYERSEQYF	TGTGCCAGCAGTTACGAACGCTCCGAGCAGTACTTC
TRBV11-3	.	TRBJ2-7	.	CASSLLPGDEQYF	TGTGCCAGCAGCTTACTTCCGGGGGACGAGCAGTACTTC
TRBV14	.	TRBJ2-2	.	CASSQVSGNRELFF	TGTGCCAGCAGCCAAGTTTCGGGGAACCGGGAGCTGTTTTTT
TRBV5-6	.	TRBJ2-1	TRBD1	CASSSGTGGSSYNEQFF	TGTGCCAGCAGCTCCGGGACAGGGGGGAGCTCCTACAATGAGCAGTTCTTC
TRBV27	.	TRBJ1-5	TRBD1	CASSSSTGTDSNQPQHF	TGTGCCAGCAGTTCCTCTACCGGGACAGATAGCAATCAGCCCCAGCATTTT
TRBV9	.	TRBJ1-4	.	CASSAPLSNEKLFF	TGTGCCAGCAGCGCCCCGTTATCTAATGAAAAACTGTTTTTT
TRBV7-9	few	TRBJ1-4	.	CASRNPGGTNEKLFF	TGTGCCAGCAGGAATCCGGGGGGTACTAATGAAAAACTGTTTTTT
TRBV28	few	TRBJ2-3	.	CASTNSDTQYF	TGTGCCAGCACCAACTCAGATACGCAGTATTTT
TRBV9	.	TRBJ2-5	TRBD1	CASSIRTGFQETQYF	TGTGCCAGCAGCATTCGGACAGGGTTCCAAGAGACCCAGTACTTC
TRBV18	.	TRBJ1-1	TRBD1	CASSLRQGAGGMNTEAFF	TGTGCCAGCTCACTTCGACAGGGGGCTGGCGGTATGAACACTGAAGCTTTCTTT
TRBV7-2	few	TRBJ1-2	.	CASSPGQNYGYTF	TGTGCCAGCAGTCCTGGACAGAACTATGGCTACACCTTC